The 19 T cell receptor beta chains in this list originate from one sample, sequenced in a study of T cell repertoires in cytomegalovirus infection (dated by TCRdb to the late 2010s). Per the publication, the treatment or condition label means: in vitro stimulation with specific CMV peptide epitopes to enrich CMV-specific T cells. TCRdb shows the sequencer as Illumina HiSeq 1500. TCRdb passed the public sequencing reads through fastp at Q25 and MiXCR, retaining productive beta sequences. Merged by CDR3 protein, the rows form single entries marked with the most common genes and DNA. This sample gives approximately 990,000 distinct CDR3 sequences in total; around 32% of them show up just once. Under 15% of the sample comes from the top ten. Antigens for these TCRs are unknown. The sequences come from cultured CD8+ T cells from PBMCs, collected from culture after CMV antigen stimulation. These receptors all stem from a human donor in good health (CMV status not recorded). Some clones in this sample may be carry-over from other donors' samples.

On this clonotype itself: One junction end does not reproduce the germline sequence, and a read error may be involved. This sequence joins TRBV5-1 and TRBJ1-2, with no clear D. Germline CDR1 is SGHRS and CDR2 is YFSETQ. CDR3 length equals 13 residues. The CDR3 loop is CVSSLNPAEGYTF. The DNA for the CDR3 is TGCGTCAGCAGCTTGAACCCGGCCGAAGGCTACACCTTC.

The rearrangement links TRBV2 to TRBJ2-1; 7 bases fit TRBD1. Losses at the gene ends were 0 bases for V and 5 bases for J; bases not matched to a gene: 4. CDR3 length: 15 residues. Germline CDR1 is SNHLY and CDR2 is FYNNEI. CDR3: CASSEAGTAHNEQFF. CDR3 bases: TGTGCCAGCAGTGAAGCGGGGACAGCCCACAATGAGCAGTTCTTC. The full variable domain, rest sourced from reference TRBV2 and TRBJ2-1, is EPEVTQTPSHQVTQMGQEVILRCVPISNHLYFYWYRQILGQKVEFLVSFYNNEISEKSEIFDDQFSVERPDGSNFTLKIRSTKLEDSAMYFCASSEAGTAHNEQFFGPGTRLTVL.

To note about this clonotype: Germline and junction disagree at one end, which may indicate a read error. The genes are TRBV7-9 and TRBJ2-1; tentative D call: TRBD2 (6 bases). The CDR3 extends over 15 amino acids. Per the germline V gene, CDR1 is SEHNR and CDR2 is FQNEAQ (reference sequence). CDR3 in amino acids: CASSPVRDSNNEQFF. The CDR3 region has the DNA TGTGCCAGCAGCCCTGTGAGGGACTCCAACAATGAGCAGTTCTTC. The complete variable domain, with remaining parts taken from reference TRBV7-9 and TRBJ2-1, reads DTGVSQNPRHKITKRGQNVTFRCDPISEHNRLYWYRQTLGQGPEFLTYFQNEAQLEKSRLLSDRFSAERPKGSFSTLEIQRTEQGDSAMYLCASSPVRDSNNEQFFGPGTRLTVL.

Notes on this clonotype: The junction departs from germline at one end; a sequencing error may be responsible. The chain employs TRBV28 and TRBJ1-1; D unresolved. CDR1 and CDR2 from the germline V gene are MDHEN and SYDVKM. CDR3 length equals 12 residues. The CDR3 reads CVSTSGDTEAFF. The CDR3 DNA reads TGTGTCAGCACTAGTGGGGACACTGAAGCTTTCTTT.

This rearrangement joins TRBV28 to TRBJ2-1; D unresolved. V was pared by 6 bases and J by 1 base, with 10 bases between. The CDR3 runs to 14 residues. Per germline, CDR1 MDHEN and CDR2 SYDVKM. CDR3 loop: CASRLAASYNEQFF. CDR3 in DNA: TGTGCCAGCAGGCTTGCCGCTTCCTACAATGAGCAGTTCTTC.

The CDR3 DNA sequence: TGCGCCAGCAGCCAAGAAGTGGGGTCAGGCGCTCAAGCTTTCTTT. Translating gives CASSQEVGSGAQAFF. V gene TRBV4-1 combines with J gene TRBJ1-1; D call uncertain. The CDR3 length is 15 residues. Germline CDR1 reads MGHRA; CDR2 reads YSYEKL. Trimming left V 0 bases short and J 9 bases short, with 17 bases between.

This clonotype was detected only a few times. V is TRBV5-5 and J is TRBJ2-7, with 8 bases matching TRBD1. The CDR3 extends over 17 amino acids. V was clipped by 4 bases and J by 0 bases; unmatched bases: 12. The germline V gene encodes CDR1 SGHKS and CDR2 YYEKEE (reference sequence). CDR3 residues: CASSLRTGPSSSYEQYF. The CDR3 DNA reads TGTGCCAGCAGCCTGAGGACAGGGCCCTCATCCTCCTACGAGCAGTACTTC.

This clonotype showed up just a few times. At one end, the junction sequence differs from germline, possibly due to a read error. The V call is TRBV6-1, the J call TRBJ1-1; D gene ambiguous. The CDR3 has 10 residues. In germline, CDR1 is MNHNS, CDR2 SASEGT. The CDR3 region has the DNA TGTGCCAGCAGTGAAGCGGCACTTACATTT. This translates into CASSEAALTF.

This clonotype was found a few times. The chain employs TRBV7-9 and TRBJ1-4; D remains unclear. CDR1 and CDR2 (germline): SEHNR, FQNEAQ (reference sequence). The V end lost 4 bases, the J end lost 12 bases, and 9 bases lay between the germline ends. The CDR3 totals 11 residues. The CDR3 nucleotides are TGTGCCAGCAGCTCCACGGAACAACTGTTTTTT. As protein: CASSSTEQLFF.

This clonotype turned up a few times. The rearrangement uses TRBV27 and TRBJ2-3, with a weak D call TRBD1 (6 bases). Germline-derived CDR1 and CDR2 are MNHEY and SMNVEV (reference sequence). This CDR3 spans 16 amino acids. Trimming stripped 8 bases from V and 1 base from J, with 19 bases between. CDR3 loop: CASGPGTTYRTDTQYF. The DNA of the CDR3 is TGTGCCAGCGGCCCCGGGACAACATATCGCACAGATACGCAGTATTTT.

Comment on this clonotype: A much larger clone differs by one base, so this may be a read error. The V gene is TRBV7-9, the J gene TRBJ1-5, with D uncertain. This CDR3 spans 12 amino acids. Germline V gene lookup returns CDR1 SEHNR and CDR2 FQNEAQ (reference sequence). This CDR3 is CASSDKVWPRHF. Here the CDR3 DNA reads TGTGCCAGCAGCGACAAAGTATGGCCCCGGCATTTT.

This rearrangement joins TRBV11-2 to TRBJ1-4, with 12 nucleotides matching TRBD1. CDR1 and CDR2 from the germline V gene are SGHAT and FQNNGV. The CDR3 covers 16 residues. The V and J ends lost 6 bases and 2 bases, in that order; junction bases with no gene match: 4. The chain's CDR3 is CASSGTGGKTNEKLFF. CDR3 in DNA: TGTGCCAGCAGTGGGACAGGGGGCAAGACTAATGAAAAACTGTTTTTT.

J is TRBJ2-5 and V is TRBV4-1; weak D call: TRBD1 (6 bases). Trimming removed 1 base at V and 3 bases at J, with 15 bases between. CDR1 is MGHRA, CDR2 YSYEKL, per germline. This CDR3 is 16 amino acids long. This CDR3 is CASSQAWVAGEETQYF. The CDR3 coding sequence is TGCGCCAGCAGCCAAGCTTGGGTGGCAGGGGAAGAGACCCAGTACTTC.

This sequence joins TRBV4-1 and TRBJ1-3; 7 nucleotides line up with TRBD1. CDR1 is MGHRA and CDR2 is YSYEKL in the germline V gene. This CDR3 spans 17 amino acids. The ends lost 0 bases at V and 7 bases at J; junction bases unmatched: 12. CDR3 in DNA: TGCGCCAGCAGCCAAGATCTCCTGGAGACAGGGTCTAACACCATATATTTT. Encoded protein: CASSQDLLETGSNTIYF.

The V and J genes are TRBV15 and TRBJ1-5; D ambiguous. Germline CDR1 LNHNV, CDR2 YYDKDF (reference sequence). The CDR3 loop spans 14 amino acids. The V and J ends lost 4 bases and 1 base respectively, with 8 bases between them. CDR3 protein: CATSKTDSNQPQHF. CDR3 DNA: TGTGCCACCAGCAAAACGGACAGCAATCAGCCCCAGCATTTT.

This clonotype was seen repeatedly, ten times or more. The CDR3 DNA reads as TGTGCCAGCAGTGAATGGTTCAGCGGGACAGGGGGCGCTGACTATGGCTACACCTTC. This encodes CASSEWFSGTGGADYGYTF. The chain is built from TRBV25-1 and TRBJ1-2; 12 nucleotides align to TRBD1. Trimming at V came to 1 base and at J to 3 bases, leaving 12 bases not matched to a gene. Germline CDR1 MGHDK, CDR2 SYGVNS. This CDR3 contains 19 residues.

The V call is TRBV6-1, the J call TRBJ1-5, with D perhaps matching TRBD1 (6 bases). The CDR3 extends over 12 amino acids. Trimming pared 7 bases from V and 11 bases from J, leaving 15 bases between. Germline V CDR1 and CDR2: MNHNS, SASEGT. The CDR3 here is CASTTGFVSQHF. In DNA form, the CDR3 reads TGTGCCAGCACCACAGGGTTCGTGTCCCAGCATTTT.

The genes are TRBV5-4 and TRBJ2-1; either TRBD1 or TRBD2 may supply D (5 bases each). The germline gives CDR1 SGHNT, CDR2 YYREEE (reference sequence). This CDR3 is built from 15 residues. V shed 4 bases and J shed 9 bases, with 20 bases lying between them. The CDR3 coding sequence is TGTGCCAGCAGCCTGGGACCGGGCACCAGAGGTGAGCAGTTCTTC. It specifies CASSLGPGTRGEQFF.

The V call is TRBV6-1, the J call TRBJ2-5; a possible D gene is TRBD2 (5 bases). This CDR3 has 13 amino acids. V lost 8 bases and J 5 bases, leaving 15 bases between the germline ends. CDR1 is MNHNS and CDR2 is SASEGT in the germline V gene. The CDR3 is CASLRAPGETQYF. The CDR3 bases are TGTGCCAGCCTCCGGGCCCCGGGGGAGACCCAGTACTTC.